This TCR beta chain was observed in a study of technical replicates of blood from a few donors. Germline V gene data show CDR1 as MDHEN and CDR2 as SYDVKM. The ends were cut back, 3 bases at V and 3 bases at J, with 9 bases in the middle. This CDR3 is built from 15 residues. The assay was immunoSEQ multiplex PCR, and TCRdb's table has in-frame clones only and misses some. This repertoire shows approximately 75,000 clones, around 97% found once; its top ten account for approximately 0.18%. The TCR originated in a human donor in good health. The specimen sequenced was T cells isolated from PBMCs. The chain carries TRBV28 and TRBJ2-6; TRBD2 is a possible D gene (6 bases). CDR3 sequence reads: CASSFLGLGANVLTF. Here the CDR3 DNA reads TGTGCCAGCAGTTTCCTGGGACTTGGGGCCAACGTCCTGACTTTC.